Detailed here is one T cell receptor (beta chain). It lacks a known antigen. One base away there is no much larger clone; base qualities are not given. The record originates from a study of cytomegalovirus exposure and HLA in healthy donors (dated by TCRdb to the late 2010s). Background for the entire study: According to an earlier analysis of 550 to 750 of the donors, 150 million to 200 million T cells yielded 90 million to 140 million unique TCR beta sequences and about 280 Gb of sequence data. The genetic ancestry cluster associated with self-reported Caucasian donors included about four fifths of the 300 to 400 genotyped donors. Among almost 400 genotyped donors of the cohort, an average of about 240,000 unique TCR beta nucleotide sequences were sequenced per donor, roughly 18% of them non-productive. The study aimed to test whether signatures of past pathogen exposure could be identified by cataloging public T cell receptors. Typing coverage varied by locus: roughly 620-640 donors for A, B, C, DRB1 and DQB1; roughly 510 for DQA1; around 610 for DPA1; more than 450 for DPB1. The study profiled the T cell repertoires of 550 to 700 subjects by immunosequencing and related them to cytomegalovirus serostatus. An early release covering roughly 640 HLA-typed donors comprised about 300 gigabases of sequencing data and tens of millions of unique TCR sequences. A later analysis re-examined previously published TCR beta repertoires from 600 to 700 donors and added high-resolution HLA genotyping to investigate patterns of TCR occurrence. Donor age, sex, ethnicity and CMV serostatus were compiled alongside the repertoire data. Besides the first cohort of roughly 700 subjects, a separate validation cohort made up of over 95 different subjects was used. The later analysis used no new phenotypic data to find candidate immune exposures, relying instead on TCR beta sequences and their occurrence across donors. In an earlier analysis of 587 of the donors, high-throughput TCR beta sequencing was used to judge whether each TCR beta V gene segment behaved as functional or pseudogenic. A later genetic analysis used genome-wide SNP genotypes for about 55% of the 666 donors, treating that subset as a discovery cohort. HLA typing included class I and class II loci at four-digit resolution. Because of strong linkage in the cohort, a few DR-DQ haplotypes were treated as single units for association and clustering. Every discovery cohort repertoire had been produced on one sequencing platform. To predict cytomegalovirus infection status, the study brought together high-throughput TCR immunosequencing, statistical association of individual TCRs with disease status, and machine learning. What the study reported, not specific to this receptor: In vitro tests confirmed that a few of the cytomegalovirus-associated TCR beta chains recognize cytomegalovirus antigens. Roughly uniform sequencing depth across donors was assumed in presence/absence analyses, although this assumption may not hold. A further reported finding was that TCR beta sequences accurately predicted the HLA-A and HLA-B alleles for most subjects in the first cohort. The authors suggested that the approach could potentially be generalized to other disease states and immunological phenotypes. Compared with the roughly 720-donor mean, donors in an Asian-associated ancestry cluster had fewer N-insertions in productive TCRs, according to a later genetic analysis. A later analysis found that HLA-associated TCR beta chains were more clonally expanded and had lower generation probabilities than equally common non-associated chains. While some public TCRs were present in many individuals, most TCR sequences turned up only very rarely across donors. The only immune exposure information available for the cohort was CMV serostatus. In a later analysis, the rate of TCR association differed among HLA loci, with DRB1 alleles having the most associated TCRs and HLA-C alleles having the fewest. Over 15 rarely observed V segments, including chromosome 9 orphons, were excluded from the earlier analysis of approximately 500 of the donors because counts were too low. An earlier analysis of approximately 530 of the donors showed that most TCR beta V segments appeared in productive rearrangements either about 87% or about 30% of the time, which broadly matched IMGT annotations. The classifier was reported to diagnose cytomegalovirus status with high specificity and sensitivity in both the original and validation cohorts. An association between a missense DCLRE1C variant and V-gene and J-gene trimming of TCR beta chains was found in a later genetic analysis and replicated in an independent cohort. A cluster of highly shared sequence variants was judged likely to be a technical artifact of the sequencing pipeline. When HLA alleles, especially DR and DQ, strongly co-occurred, TCR associations were difficult to assign to individual alleles. HLA typing was unavailable for some donors at each locus, so association tests used only the typed subset. A later analysis associated about 17,000 TCR beta sequences with specific HLA alleles at a false discovery rate of 0.05. Linkage disequilibrium might explain the correlated functional status among segregating V segments, but an unknown experimental factor could not be excluded. A later analysis found that most CMV-associated TCR beta chains appeared HLA-restricted, with HLA associations seemingly driven largely by CMV exposure. Several of the top co-occurrence clusters appeared to be linked to parvovirus B19, influenza, CMV and Epstein-Barr virus, according to a later analysis. The study listed 164 TCR beta chains as associated with cytomegalovirus. Only TCR beta chains were sequenced in this cohort, and the absence of alpha or paired-chain data limited detectable features. The 87-base-pair reads could not distinguish some IMGT-functional V segments, including TRBV6-2 and TRBV6-3, so those segments were excluded.

The cohort was made up of 666 healthy bone marrow donors. Cohort members were all nominally healthy when sampled, although unrecorded immune exposures were likely present. The donor was CMV seropositive and was included in the group of some 290 seropositive cohort members. Every donor gave a peripheral blood sample, and the peripheral blood mononuclear cells from that sample were used for TCR beta sequencing. Genomic DNA extraction from the blood cell samples was performed with the Qiagen DNeasy Blood Extraction Kit. The library was prepared using the immunoSEQ multiplex PCR assay. A mixture of 60 forward primers for TCR Vbeta segments and 13 reverse primers for TCR Jbeta segments was used in the multiplex PCR. Amplification of the CDR3 region of rearranged TCR beta genes was performed with a multiplex PCR assay on genomic DNA. The Illumina HiSeq System was used to sequence the amplified TCR beta libraries as 87-base-pair reads. The authors' pipeline ran thus. A later analysis counted some 74 million unique TCR beta chains across the 550 to 750 repertoires, and some 11 million of these chains were shared by at least two donors. To remove PCR and sequencing errors, raw reads were error-corrected and collapsed into unique sequences using a nearest-neighbor algorithm that merged closely related sequences. CDR3 sequences were aligned to IMGT reference sequences to assign V, D and J gene segments. For a sequence to be retained, at least a six-nucleotide match to both a V gene segment and a J gene segment was required. A rearrangement counted as productive if the CDR3 had no stop codons and remained in frame with V and J, and every other rearrangement counted as non-productive. Following IMGT convention, CDR3 was defined as the stretch from the second conserved V-encoded cysteine to the conserved J-encoded phenylalanine. Sequences without an unambiguous match to a single V gene segment were excluded from the earlier analysis of over 500 of the donors. In an earlier analysis of about 590 of the donors, a V segment was called functional when productive rearrangements were above 56.7%, and segregating when the standard deviation between donors exceeded 5%. A statistical classification framework was built to diagnose cytomegalovirus status from the catalog of TCR beta chain sequences. V and J gene assignment, in a later analysis, came from comparing TCR nucleotide sequences with IMGT/GENE-DB human TR gene sequences. In a later analysis, CDR3 sequences and most-parsimonious VDJ recombination scenarios were assigned using the TCRdist pipeline. A later analysis defined each TCR beta chain by its CDR3 amino acid sequence plus V-gene family, and excluded reads lacking a unique V-gene family. To address suspected cross-contamination and a sequencing artifact, a later analysis removed several hundred highly shared, low-generation-probability nucleotide sequences. A later analysis calculated a clonal expansion index for each public chain from normalized within-repertoire ranks of inferred template counts. In a later analysis, generation probabilities were computed with a VDJ recombination model fitted to out-of-frame rearrangements, and the resulting probabilities were checked against IGoR. In a later analysis, hypergeometric tests were used to score TCR-TCR, TCR-HLA and TCR-CMV co-occurrence, with a repertoire-size bias correction applied to TCR pairs. In a later analysis, false discovery rates were estimated by permuting HLA or CMV assignments 20 times. In a later analysis, co-occurring TCRs were grouped using DBSCAN, and TCRdist sequence similarity was added for clustering within HLA-allele-positive subsets. For co-occurrence clustering, repertoires with fewer than 30,000 or more than 120,000 public chains were excluded, along with roughly 5 repertoires with anomalous nucleotide sharing. TCRdb's version of the immuneACCESS table is confined to in-frame rearrangements and falls short of the full clone set. An unresolved V gene accounts for under half of the shortfall where checked; the remainder is of unknown origin. Clone size and the V and J calls come from that table; the DNA yielded D and trimming. The sample table shows some 74,000 clones, and 50% to 80% are seen once. The leading ten clones occupy about 20% of the sample.

CDR1 and CDR2, looked up from the germline V gene, are LGHNA and YSLEER. The trim is 3 bases for V and 3 bases for J, with a gap of 15 bases between the germline ends. The CDR3 starts with the cysteine, ends with the phenylalanine, and has 16 residues. Only the CDR3 portion is preserved as DNA: 48 bases, with reading frame beginning at the first base. The sample comprised PBMCs. The chain uses TRBV4-3 and TRBJ1-3; the D gene cannot be named for sure. The TCR sequence derives from a man in his forties in good health and CMV-seropositive. CDR3 protein: CASSHSQSGFGNTIYF. At the DNA level, the sequence is TGCGCCAGCAGCCATTCCCAGTCGGGTTTTGGAAACACCATATATTTT.